Shown below are 2 T cell receptor beta chains from a single sample sequenced in a study of cytomegalovirus exposure and HLA in healthy donors. PCR primers comprised 60 Vbeta and 13 Jbeta primers. Clones were sequenced by immunoSEQ multiplex PCR, and TCRdb holds only the in-frame ones, with some missing. The sample shows approximately 110,000 clones, roughly two thirds of them seen only once. The sample consisted of PBMCs. The origin of the receptors is a man aged 18 to 30 in good health and CMV-seropositive.

This clone has a handful of counts. The V call is TRBV11-3, the J call TRBJ2-3, with 13 positions matching TRBD2. After removal of 5 bases from V and 8 bases from J, the junction contained 10 bases not matched to a gene. The CDR3 sequence is 16 residues long. In germline, CDR1 is SGHNT, CDR2 YENEEA. This CDR3 is CASSTTLAGGPGTQYF. In nucleotides, the CDR3 is TGTGCCAGCAGCACTACACTAGCGGGGGGGCCAGGTACGCAGTATTTT.

This chain uses TRBV2 with TRBJ2-7, with unresolved D. The CDR3 runs to 11 residues. The germline gives CDR1 SNHLY, CDR2 FYNNEI. V gave up 2 bases and J gave up 7 bases, with 6 bases separating them. For the CDR3, the DNA is TGTGCCAGCAGTGAATATAAGGAGCAGTACGTC. It yields the protein CASSEYKEQYV.